Following are 24 T cell receptor beta chains from one sample sequenced in a study of T cell responses to AZD1222 COVID-19 vaccine. Profiling relied on immunoSEQ multiplex PCR, and the TCRdb table lists in-frame clones only, not all of them. Altogether about 170,000 clones are present, roughly 89% being singletons, with the ten largest covering around 1%. The specimen comprised peripheral blood, sampled 28 days after the second AZD1222 dose. The receptors were gathered from an adult who received the AZD1222 COVID-19 vaccine.

This chain connects TRBV27 to TRBJ1-1; D gene uncertain. V dropped 7 bases and J dropped 7 bases, with 13 bases sitting between them. The CDR3 extends over 12 amino acids. Germline-derived CDR1 and CDR2 are MNHEY and SMNVEV (reference sequence). This chain's CDR3 is CASNLPVVEAFF. The CDR3 nucleotides read TGTGCCAGCAACCTACCGGTTGTTGAAGCTTTCTTT.

The V gene is TRBV7-2, the J gene TRBJ2-7; D may match TRBD1 or TRBD2 (5 bases each). Germline assignment: CDR1 SGHTA and CDR2 FQGNSA. The CDR3 length is 18 residues. With 2 bases removed from V and 0 bases from J, the gap between germline ends came to 20 bases. In DNA, the CDR3 is TGTGCCAGCAGCTTAAAGGGATACAGTAAGGGGAGCTCCTACGAGCAGTACTTC. Translating gives CASSLKGYSKGSSYEQYF. Full variable domain (rest looked up from reference TRBV7-2 and TRBJ2-7): GAGVSQSPSNKVTEKGKDVELRCDPISGHTALYWYRQSLGQGLEFLIYFQGNSAPDKSGLPSDRFSAERTGGSVSTLTIQRTQQEDSAVYLCASSLKGYSKGSSYEQYFGPGTRLTVT.

This chain joins TRBV6-5 and TRBJ1-2; D uncertain. The CDR3 consists of 12 residues. With 8 bases removed from V and 3 bases from J, the gap between germline ends came to 10 bases. Germline V gene data show CDR1 as MNHEY and CDR2 as SVGAGI. In DNA form, the CDR3 reads TGTGCCAGCGGGATCCGTCACTATGGCTACACCTTC. Its protein product is CASGIRHYGYTF.

This clone was seen just once. V and J are TRBV6-5 and TRBJ2-1; D possibly corresponds to TRBD1 (6 bases). The CDR3 consists of 14 residues. V was shortened by 5 bases and J by 5 bases, with 13 bases between the two germline ends. CDR1 and CDR2 from the germline V gene are MNHEY and SVGAGI. Here the CDR3 DNA reads TGTGCCAGCAGTAACCGACAGGCCCACAATGAGCAGTTCTTC. Translating gives CASSNRQAHNEQFF.

CDR3 sequence: CASSQDPLVAGAYNEQFF. DNA of the CDR3: TGCGCCAGCAGCCAAGATCCCCTGGTAGCGGGGGCGTACAATGAGCAGTTCTTC. This chain joins TRBV4-3 and TRBJ2-1; 9 bases align to TRBD2. Germline V lookup: CDR1 LGHNA, CDR2 YSLEER. The CDR3 is 18 residues long. V lost 0 bases to trimming and J lost 4 bases; unmatched junction nucleotides: 10.

This chain uses TRBV4-1 with TRBJ1-2, with 12 nucleotides matching TRBD1. Germline CDR1 reads MGHRA; CDR2 reads YSYEKL. This CDR3 contains 16 residues. Losses at the gene ends were 1 base for V and 4 bases for J; bases not matched to a gene: 4. The CDR3 is CASSQVGTGGLYGYTF. The CDR3 DNA reads as TGCGCCAGCAGCCAAGTGGGGACAGGGGGCCTCTATGGCTACACCTTC.

In this sample, this clone turned up once. The V call is TRBV3-1 (or the pseudogene TRBV3-2), the J call TRBJ1-2; D possibly corresponds to TRBD1 (6 bases). Germline CDR1 is LGHDT and CDR2 is YNNKEL (reference sequence). The CDR3 totals 14 residues. Deletions cut 4 bases from V and 7 bases from J, with 16 bases between. The CDR3, as DNA: TGTGCCAGCAGCCCAGACTACAGGGCCTCTGGCTACACCTTC. It yields the protein CASSPDYRASGYTF.

The rearrangement joins TRBV14 to TRBJ2-7, with 13 positions matching TRBD2. V gave up 4 bases and J gave up 7 bases; unmatched junction bases: 10. CDR1 SGHDN and CDR2 FVKESK come from the germline V gene. The CDR3 runs 16 residues. The CDR3 DNA is TGTGCCAGCAGCCCACCGGGACTAGCGGGACAAAGGGAGCAGTACTTC. It encodes CASSPPGLAGQREQYF.

The chain combines TRBV29-1 with TRBJ1-6; D not certain. Germline values: CDR1 SQVTM, CDR2 ANQGSEA. This CDR3 comprises 13 residues. V was shortened by 7 bases and J by 5 bases, with 12 bases between the two germline ends. CDR3 sequence reads: CSARPDDNSPLHF. The CDR3 nucleotides are TGCAGCGCCCGACCGGATGATAATTCACCCCTCCACTTT.

J is TRBJ1-2 and V is TRBV3-1 (or the pseudogene TRBV3-2); the match to TRBD1 covers 7 bases. The germline V gene encodes CDR1 LGHDT and CDR2 YNNKEL (reference sequence). The CDR3 covers 16 residues. Trimming at V came to 2 bases and at J to 1 base, leaving 7 bases not matched to a gene. The CDR3 loop reads CASSQIGTAHNYGYTF. The CDR3 DNA reads TGTGCCAGCAGCCAAATCGGGACAGCTCATAACTATGGCTACACCTTC.

The chain's CDR3 is CATSRGGNYGYTF. CDR3 bases: TGTGCCACCAGCAGAGGGGGTAACTATGGCTACACCTTC. The chain couples TRBV15 to TRBJ1-2; no reliable D call. Germline CDR1 reads LNHNV; CDR2 reads YYDKDF (reference sequence). The CDR3 length is 13 residues. V was clipped by 1 base and J by 1 base, with 4 bases between them.

V usage is TRBV19 and J usage is TRBJ1-1; 9 bases map to TRBD1. V gave up 3 bases and J gave up 5 bases; unmatched junction bases: 10. The length of the CDR3 is 16 residues. Germline-derived CDR1 and CDR2 are LNHDA and SQIVND (reference sequence). In nucleotides, the CDR3 is TGTGCCAGTAGTATGTTACAGGGGGCATTTGGTACTGAAGCTTTCTTT. Its translation: CASSMLQGAFGTEAFF.

The V call is TRBV5-8, the J call TRBJ1-1, with D uncertain. V dropped 5 bases and J dropped 0 bases, with 17 bases sitting between them. The CDR3 has 16 amino acids. Germline V gene data show CDR1 as SGHTS and CDR2 as YDEGEE. The CDR3 here is CASSFGMEGLNTEAFF. The CDR3 DNA reads as TGTGCCAGCAGTTTTGGTATGGAAGGACTGAACACTGAAGCTTTCTTT.

This clone was seen a few times. The V and J genes are TRBV27 and TRBJ2-7, with 12 bases aligning to TRBD1. Trimming cost V 3 bases and J 6 bases; bases outside gene matches: 3. The CDR3 sequence is 14 residues long. Germline CDR1 reads MNHEY; CDR2 reads SMNVEV (reference sequence). The DNA of the CDR3 is TGTGCCAGCAGTTTCGGGACAGGGGGCGGCGAGCAGTACTTC. It is translated as CASSFGTGGGEQYF.

The V and J genes are TRBV18 and TRBJ2-2, with 7 bases fitting TRBD1. With V trimmed by 8 bases and J by 0 bases, 9 bases remained unmatched. The CDR3 covers 16 residues. From germline, CDR1 is KGHSH and CDR2 LQKENI. CDR3 region: CASPMPGGANTGELFF. The DNA of the CDR3 is TGTGCCAGCCCAATGCCAGGGGGAGCGAACACCGGGGAGCTGTTTTTT.

The genes are TRBV6-2 or TRBV6-3 and TRBJ2-1; TRBD2 agrees at 7 bases. Germline V lookup: CDR1 MNHEY, CDR2 SVGEGT. The CDR3 has 16 residues. V shed 2 bases, J shed 0 bases, and the junction held 4 bases outside the gene matches. The CDR3 loop reads CASSYSRTSSYNEQFF. Here the CDR3 DNA reads TGTGCCAGCAGTTACAGTAGGACTAGCTCCTACAATGAGCAGTTCTTC.

The chain carries TRBV11-2 and TRBJ2-7; D uncertain. The CDR3 is 15 residues long. Germline loops: CDR1 SGHAT, CDR2 FQNNGV. Trimming stripped 5 bases from V and 2 bases from J, with 16 bases between. CDR3 nucleotide sequence: TGTGCCAGCAGCCCCGAGACGCTTCCCCCCTACGAGCAGTACTTC. Translation gives CASSPETLPPYEQYF.

The chain uses TRBV4-2 and TRBJ2-1, with 9 bases aligning to TRBD2. The germline gives CDR1 LGHNA, CDR2 YNFKEQ. V gave up 0 bases and J gave up 7 bases; unmatched junction bases: 16. CDR3 length: 19 residues. In DNA form, the CDR3 reads TGTGCCAGCAGCCAAGAGCGCCTTGCGGCGGGGGGGCCCTTGAATGAGCAGTTCTTC. This codes for CASSQERLAAGGPLNEQFF.

The chain uses TRBV15 and TRBJ1-4, with D maybe TRBD1 (5 bases). CDR3 size: 15 residues. The germline V and J ends were trimmed by 1 base and 3 bases, with 9 bases remaining between them. Looked up from germline, CDR1 is LNHNV and CDR2 is YYDKDF (reference sequence). The CDR3 coding sequence is TGTGCCACCAGCAGAGGAGGGACCGCTAATGAAAAACTGTTTTTT. It encodes CATSRGGTANEKLFF.

This clone was recorded a few times. V and J are TRBV4-2 and TRBJ2-7; 10 nucleotides align to TRBD1. CDR3 length: 18 residues. The V segment lost 3 bases and the J segment 1 base; nucleotides outside the gene matches: 12. The germline gives CDR1 LGHNA, CDR2 YNFKEQ. The CDR3: CASSQALGQGILSYEQYF. The CDR3 DNA reads TGTGCCAGCAGCCAGGCCTTGGGACAGGGGATATTATCCTACGAGCAGTACTTC.

The V call is TRBV29-1, the J call TRBJ1-3; D gene unclear. This CDR3 has 13 amino acids. Germline CDR1 and CDR2: SQVTM and ANQGSEA. Trimming pared 2 bases from V and 4 bases from J, leaving 9 bases between. The CDR3 region is CSVEPGAGNTIYF. The CDR3 nucleotides are TGCAGCGTTGAACCGGGTGCGGGAAACACCATATATTTT.

This clone was counted a single time. V and J are TRBV12-3 or TRBV12-4 and TRBJ1-1; maybe TRBD1 (5 bases). This CDR3 is 11 amino acids long. V was clipped by 3 bases and J by 10 bases, with 9 bases between them. CDR3: CASSFAGLAFF. The CDR3 DNA sequence: TGTGCCAGCAGTTTCGCAGGGTTAGCTTTCTTT.

The J gene is TRBJ1-2, the V gene TRBV3-1 (or the pseudogene TRBV3-2); possibly TRBD1 for D (6 bases). V was clipped by 1 base and J by 4 bases, with 13 bases between them. The V gene's germline CDR1 is LGHDT and CDR2 YNNKEL (reference sequence). The CDR3 is 15 amino acids. DNA of the CDR3: TGTGCCAGCAGCCAAGTCGGGGGCAGGGCCTATGGCTACACCTTC. Translating it yields CASSQVGGRAYGYTF.

The V gene is TRBV5-4, the J gene TRBJ1-2, with a weak D call TRBD1 (5 bases). CDR1 and CDR2 (germline): SGHNT, YYREEE (reference sequence). Trimming pared 5 bases from V and 8 bases from J, leaving 22 bases between. CDR3 length: 15 residues. As DNA, the CDR3 is TGTGCCAGCAGGAGCGGGGCAGGCTGGCCCTGGGGCTACACCTTC. Its translation is CASRSGAGWPWGYTF.